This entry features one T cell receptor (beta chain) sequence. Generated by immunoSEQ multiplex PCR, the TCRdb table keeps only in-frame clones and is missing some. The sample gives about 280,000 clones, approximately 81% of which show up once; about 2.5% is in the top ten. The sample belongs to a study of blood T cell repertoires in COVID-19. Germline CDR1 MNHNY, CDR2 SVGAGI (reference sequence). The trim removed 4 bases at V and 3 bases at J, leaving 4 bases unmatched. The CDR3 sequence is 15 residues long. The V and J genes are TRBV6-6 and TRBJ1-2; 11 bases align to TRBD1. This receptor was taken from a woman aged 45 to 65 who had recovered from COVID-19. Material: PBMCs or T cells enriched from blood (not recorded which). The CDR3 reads CASSSMGQGDYGYTF. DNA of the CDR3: TGTGCCAGCAGTTCTATGGGACAGGGGGACTATGGCTACACCTTC.